The rows below give T cell receptor beta chains drawn from one sample of a study of blood T cell repertoires in COVID-19. Repertoires were generated with immunoSEQ multiplex PCR, while TCRdb's copy carries only in-frame clones and drops some. The sample carries some 130,000 clones, around nine tenths recorded once. The sequencing sample was made of peripheral blood. Receptors originate from a man in his sixties with COVID-19, enrolled during active disease. Each CDR3 is given with its conserved first and last residue. The D gene is left open where the match is weak. The size of a clone is reported for some rows only, either as once, few or many, or as a class for expanded clones.

D gene: TRBD2; CDR3 length: 15; J gene: TRBJ2-1; clone size: -; V gene: TRBV5-1; CDR3 DNA: TGCGCCAGCAGCCAAGCTAGCGGGGGGCTCAATGAGCAGTTCTTC; CDR3 protein: CASSQASGGLNEQFF
D gene: TRBD2; CDR3 length: 16; J gene: TRBJ2-7; clone size: -; V gene: TRBV2; CDR3 DNA: TGTGCCAGCAGTCAAACCCCCGGGACTAGCGGGGGAGAGCAGTACTTC; CDR3 protein: CASSQTPGTSGGEQYF
D gene: -; CDR3 length: 11; J gene: TRBJ2-7; clone size: -; V gene: TRBV29-1; CDR3 DNA: TGCAGTGTCAAGGAGGACTACGAGCAGTACTTC; CDR3 protein: CSVKEDYEQYF
D gene: -; CDR3 length: 12; J gene: TRBJ2-5; clone size: once; V gene: TRBV29-1; CDR3 DNA: TGCAGCGTTGAGCTGGGCGGGGAGACCCAGTACTTC; CDR3 protein: CSVELGGETQYF
D gene: TRBD2; CDR3 length: 17; J gene: TRBJ2-2; clone size: once; V gene: TRBV7-7; CDR3 DNA: TGTGCTAGCAGCTTAGCGGCTAGCGGGAGAAACACCGGGGAGCTGTTTTTT; CDR3 protein: CASSLAASGRNTGELFF
D gene: -; CDR3 length: 14; J gene: TRBJ1-1; clone size: few; V gene: TRBV6-5; CDR3 DNA: TGTGCCAGCAGTTACTCGCCAGGGGTGACTGAAGCTTTCTTT; CDR3 protein: CASSYSPGVTEAFF
D gene: TRBD1; CDR3 length: 15; J gene: TRBJ1-1; clone size: -; V gene: TRBV27; CDR3 DNA: TGTGCCAGCAGTTACCAATGGACAGGGGGCACTGAAGCTTTCTTT; CDR3 protein: CASSYQWTGGTEAFF
D gene: -; CDR3 length: 15; J gene: TRBJ1-4; clone size: -; V gene: TRBV3-1/TRBV3-2; CDR3 DNA: TGTGCCAGCAGTCAACGGGGGGGATCTAATGAAAAACTGTTTTTT; CDR3 protein: CASSQRGGSNEKLFF
D gene: -; CDR3 length: 12; J gene: TRBJ1-1; clone size: -; V gene: TRBV7-6; CDR3 DNA: TGTGCCAGCAGCTCAGGGGTAACTGAAGCTTTCTTT; CDR3 protein: CASSSGVTEAFF
D gene: -; CDR3 length: 13; J gene: TRBJ1-1; clone size: -; V gene: TRBV30; CDR3 DNA: TGTGCCTGGAGTGGCGGTTTGGTCACTGAAGCTTTCTTT; CDR3 protein: CAWSGGLVTEAFF
D gene: -; CDR3 length: 14; J gene: TRBJ1-1; clone size: -; V gene: TRBV14; CDR3 DNA: TGTGCCAGCAGCCAAGACCCATCGCTGAGTAAAGCTTTCTTT; CDR3 protein: CASSQDPSLSKAFF
D gene: TRBD1; CDR3 length: 16; J gene: TRBJ2-4; clone size: -; V gene: TRBV2; CDR3 DNA: TGTGCCAGCAGCCGCGACAGGGGGGTGGCCAAAAACATTCAGTACTTC; CDR3 protein: CASSRDRGVAKNIQYF
D gene: TRBD2; CDR3 length: 16; J gene: TRBJ2-5; clone size: once; V gene: TRBV12-5; CDR3 DNA: TGTGCTAGTGGTTCCGGACTAGCGGGGGTGGGGGAGACCCAGTACTTC; CDR3 protein: CASGSGLAGVGETQYF